Listed here is a single TCR beta chain. Trimming took 4 bases from V and 1 from J; bases not matched to a gene: 4. The CDR3 has 15 residues. In germline, CDR1 is SGHRS, CDR2 YFSETQ. This sample stems from a study of blood T cell repertoires in COVID-19. The wider study: The United States, Italy and Spain supplied acute and convalescent COVID-19 samples. Sources were T cells, B-cell-depleted T cells, or PBMCs; the material itself was cDNA or gDNA.

In the original analysis: The authors estimated nucleated cell counts from reference gene primer amplification. TCRdb's table, derived via immunoSEQ multiplex PCR, lists solely in-frame clones and lacks some. The D gene and trimming were derived from the DNA, and the V and J assignments and clone size from that table. Among fewer than 250,000 clones, roughly nine tenths were seen once, and the ten largest hold roughly 0.7%. Sequencing was carried out using peripheral blood. The TCR originated in a man aged 40-49 years with acute or convalescent COVID-19. The rearrangement links TRBV5-1 to TRBJ2-5; 10 nucleotides align to TRBD2. As DNA, the CDR3 is TGCGCCAGCAGCCTAAGCGGGGGGGCCCAAGAGACCCAGTACTTC. It specifies CASSLSGGAQETQYF. Drawing the rest from reference TRBV5-1 and TRBJ2-5, the complete variable domain is KAGVTQTPRYLIKTRGQQVTLSCSPISGHRSVSWYQQTPGQGLQFLFEYFSETQRNKGNFPGRFSGRQFSNSRSEMNVSTLELGDSALYLCASSLSGGAQETQYFGPGTRLLVL.